The T cell receptor (beta chain) described here comes from a study of beta chain features in type 1 diabetes. The overall study: Analysis included 100 million to 110 million sorted cells drawn from all samples.

This clone was counted between two and nine times. As every portion of the isolated RNA was reverse transcribed, the sequencing read expressed TCRB transcripts. Assay used: immunoSEQ multiplex PCR; TCRdb lists only in-frame clones, some missing. Here the sample spans hundreds of thousands of clones, 9.5% to 12% being singletons. V lost 6 bases and J 2 bases, leaving 13 bases between the germline ends. CDR3 length: 14 residues. Germline-derived CDR1 and CDR2 are SNHLY and FYNNEI. The clonotype comes from a woman in her 30s in good health. The V gene is TRBV2, the J gene TRBJ2-5, with D possibly matching TRBD2 (6 bases). Material: naive CD4+ T cells from blood. CDR3 loop: CASRREAGQETQYF. The DNA for the CDR3 is TGTGCCAGCAGGAGGGAGGCAGGGCAAGAGACCCAGTACTTC.